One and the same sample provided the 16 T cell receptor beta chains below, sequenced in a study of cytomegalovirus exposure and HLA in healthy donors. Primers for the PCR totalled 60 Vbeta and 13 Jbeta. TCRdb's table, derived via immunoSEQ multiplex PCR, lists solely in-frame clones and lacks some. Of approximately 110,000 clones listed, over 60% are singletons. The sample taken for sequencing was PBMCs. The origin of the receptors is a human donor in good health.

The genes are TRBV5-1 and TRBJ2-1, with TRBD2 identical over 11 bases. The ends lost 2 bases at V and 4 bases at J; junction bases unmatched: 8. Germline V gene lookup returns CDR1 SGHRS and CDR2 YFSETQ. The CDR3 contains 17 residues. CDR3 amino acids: CASSLAGTSGAYNEQFF. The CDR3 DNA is TGCGCCAGCAGCTTAGCAGGGACTAGCGGAGCATACAATGAGCAGTTCTTC.

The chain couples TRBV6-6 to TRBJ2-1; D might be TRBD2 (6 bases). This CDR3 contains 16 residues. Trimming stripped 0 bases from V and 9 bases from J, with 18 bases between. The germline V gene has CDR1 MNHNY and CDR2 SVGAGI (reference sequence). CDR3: CASSYSSSPSAGEQFF. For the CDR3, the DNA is TGTGCCAGCAGTTACTCGAGTTCGCCTAGCGCGGGTGAGCAGTTCTTC.

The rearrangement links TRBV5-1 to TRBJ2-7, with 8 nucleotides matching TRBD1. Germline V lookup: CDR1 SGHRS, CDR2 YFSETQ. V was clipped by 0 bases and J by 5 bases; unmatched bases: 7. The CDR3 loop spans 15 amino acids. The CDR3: CASSLVPDRDHEQYF. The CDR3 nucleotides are TGCGCCAGCAGCTTGGTCCCGGACAGGGACCACGAGCAGTACTTC.

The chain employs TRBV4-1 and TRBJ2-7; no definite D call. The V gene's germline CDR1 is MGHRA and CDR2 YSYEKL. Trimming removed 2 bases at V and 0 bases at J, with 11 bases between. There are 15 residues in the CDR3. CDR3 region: CASSQTDTSSYEQYF. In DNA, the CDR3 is TGCGCCAGCAGCCAAACAGATACGAGCTCCTACGAGCAGTACTTC.

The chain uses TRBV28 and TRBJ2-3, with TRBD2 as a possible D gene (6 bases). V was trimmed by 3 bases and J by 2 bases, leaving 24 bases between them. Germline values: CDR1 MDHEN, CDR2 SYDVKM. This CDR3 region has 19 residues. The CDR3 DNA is TGTGCCAGCAGTTTCGTCGCTGTGACTAGTCTGGTTTCCACAGATACGCAGTATTTT. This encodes CASSFVAVTSLVSTDTQYF.

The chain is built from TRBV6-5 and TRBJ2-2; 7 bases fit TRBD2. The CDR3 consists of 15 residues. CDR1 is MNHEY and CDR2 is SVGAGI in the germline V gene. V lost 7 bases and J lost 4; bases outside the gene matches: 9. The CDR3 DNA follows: TGTGCCAGCAAAAGGGAGGGCCAGGGCACCGGGGAGCTGTTTTTT. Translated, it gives CASKREGQGTGELFF.

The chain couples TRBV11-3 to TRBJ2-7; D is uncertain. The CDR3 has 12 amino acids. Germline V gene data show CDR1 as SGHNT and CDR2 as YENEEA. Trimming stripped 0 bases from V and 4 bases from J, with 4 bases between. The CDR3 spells CASSLERYEQYF. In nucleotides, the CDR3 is TGTGCCAGCAGCTTAGAGAGGTACGAGCAGTACTTC. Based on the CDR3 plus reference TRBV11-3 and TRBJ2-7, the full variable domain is EAGVVQSPRYKIIEKKQPVAFWCNPISGHNTLYWYLQNLGQGPELLIRYENEEAVDDSQLPKDRFSAERLKGVDSTLKIQPAELGDSAVYLCASSLERYEQYFGPGTRLTVT.

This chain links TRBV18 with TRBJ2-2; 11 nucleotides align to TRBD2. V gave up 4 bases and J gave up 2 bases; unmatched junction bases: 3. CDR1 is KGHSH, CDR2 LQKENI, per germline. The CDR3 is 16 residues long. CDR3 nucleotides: TGTGCCAGCTCACGGGGACTAGCGGTCAACACCGGGGAGCTGTTTTTT. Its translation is CASSRGLAVNTGELFF.

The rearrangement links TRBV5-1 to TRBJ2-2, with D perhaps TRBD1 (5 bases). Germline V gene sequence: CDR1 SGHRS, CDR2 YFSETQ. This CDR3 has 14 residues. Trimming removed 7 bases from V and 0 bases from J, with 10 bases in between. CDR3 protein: CASSRQTNTGELFF. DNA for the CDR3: TGCGCCAGCTCCCGACAGACGAACACCGGGGAGCTGTTTTTT.

This CDR3 reads CASSASGTSGSQNGELFF. CDR3 DNA sequence: TGCGCCAGCAGCGCCTCTGGGACTAGCGGGAGTCAGAACGGGGAGCTGTTTTTT. The V call is TRBV5-1, the J call TRBJ2-2; TRBD2 agrees at 14 bases. Germline values: CDR1 SGHRS, CDR2 YFSETQ. The CDR3 is made up of 18 amino acids. V dropped 4 bases and J dropped 7; count of bases not matched to a gene: 12.

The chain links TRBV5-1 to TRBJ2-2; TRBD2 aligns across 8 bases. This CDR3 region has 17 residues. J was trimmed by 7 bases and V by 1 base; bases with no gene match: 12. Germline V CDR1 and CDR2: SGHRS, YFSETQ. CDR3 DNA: TGCGCCAGCAGCTTGAGGATAGCAGCGGGAGCTGGCGGGGAGCTGTTTTTT. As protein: CASSLRIAAGAGGELFF.

This CDR3 is CASSPTGTREGEQFF. The DNA of the CDR3 is TGTGCCAGCAGCCCCACCGGGACACGTGAGGGTGAGCAGTTCTTC. The rearrangement joins TRBV7-8 to TRBJ2-1; tentative D call: TRBD1 (6 bases). The CDR3 covers 15 residues. Germline CDR1 is SGHVS and CDR2 is FQNEAQ. The V and J ends lost 5 bases and 9 bases respectively, with 20 bases between them. Full variable domain (rest looked up from reference TRBV7-8 and TRBJ2-1): GAGVSQSPRYKVAKRGQDVALRCDPISGHVSLFWYQQALGQGPEFLTYFQNEAQLDKSGLPSDRFFAERPEGSVSTLKIQRTQQEDSAVYLCASSPTGTREGEQFFGPGTRLTVL.

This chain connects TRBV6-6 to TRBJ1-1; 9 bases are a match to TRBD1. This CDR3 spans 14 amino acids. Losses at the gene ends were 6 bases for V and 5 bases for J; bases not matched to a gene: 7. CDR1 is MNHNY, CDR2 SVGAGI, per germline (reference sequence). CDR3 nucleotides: TGTGCCAGCAGCCTCCTACAGGGGGCGACTGAAGCTTTCTTT. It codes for CASSLLQGATEAFF.

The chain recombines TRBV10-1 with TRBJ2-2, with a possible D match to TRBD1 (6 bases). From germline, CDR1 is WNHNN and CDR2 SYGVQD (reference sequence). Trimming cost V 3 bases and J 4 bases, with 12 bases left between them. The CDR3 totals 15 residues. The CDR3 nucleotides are TGCGCCAGCAGTGACTTACAGGGACGCACCGGGGAGCTGTTTTTT. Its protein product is CASSDLQGRTGELFF.

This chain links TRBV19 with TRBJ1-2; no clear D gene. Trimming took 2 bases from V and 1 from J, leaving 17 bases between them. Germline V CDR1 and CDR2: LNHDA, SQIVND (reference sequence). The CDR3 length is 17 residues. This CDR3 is CASSIWFAVTVNYGYTF. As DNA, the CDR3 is TGTGCCAGTAGTATATGGTTCGCAGTTACAGTTAACTATGGCTACACCTTC.

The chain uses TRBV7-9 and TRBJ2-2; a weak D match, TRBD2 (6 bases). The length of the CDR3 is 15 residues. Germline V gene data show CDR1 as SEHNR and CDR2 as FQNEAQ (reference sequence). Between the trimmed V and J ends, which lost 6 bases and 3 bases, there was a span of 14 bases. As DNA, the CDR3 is TGTGCCAGCAGAGCAGGAGGGATGGACACCGGGGAGCTGTTTTTT. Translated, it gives CASRAGGMDTGELFF.